These T cell receptor beta chains were read from a single sample in a study of shared clonotypes between healthy human individuals. Clones were sequenced by immunoSEQ multiplex PCR, and TCRdb holds only the in-frame ones, with some missing. The sample lists approximately 1.5 million clones; 98% were seen once. The source material was naive CD4+ T cells sorted from blood. These receptors were collected from a man aged 25 to 40 in good health. CDR3s include the opening cysteine and the closing phenylalanine or tryptophan. D genes are given only for firm matches. A clone size is listed for some rows: how often the clone was seen (once, few, many), or a class if it is expanded.

j_call: TRBJ2-1; clone_size: -; d_call: TRBD2; cdr3_length: 17; v_call: TRBV14; cdr3_aa: CASSQDFGTSGSYEQFF; cdr3_nt: TGTGCCAGCAGCCAAGATTTCGGGACTAGCGGGAGCTATGAGCAGTTCTTC
j_call: TRBJ2-7; clone_size: -; d_call: TRBD1; cdr3_length: 15; v_call: TRBV28; cdr3_aa: CASSNPGTEVYEQYF; cdr3_nt: TGTGCCAGCAGTAACCCCGGGACAGAAGTATACGAGCAGTACTTC
j_call: TRBJ2-7; clone_size: -; d_call: TRBD1; cdr3_length: 15; v_call: TRBV19; cdr3_aa: CASSRRRDRDIEQYF; cdr3_nt: TGTGCCAGTAGTAGAAGAAGAGACAGGGACATCGAGCAGTACTTC
j_call: TRBJ2-3; clone_size: -; d_call: -; cdr3_length: 15; v_call: TRBV9; cdr3_aa: CASSVDPLNTDTQYF; cdr3_nt: TGTGCCAGCAGCGTAGATCCGCTTAACACAGATACGCAGTATTTT
j_call: TRBJ1-2; clone_size: -; d_call: -; cdr3_length: 13; v_call: TRBV18; cdr3_aa: CASRPGGNYGYTF; cdr3_nt: TGTGCCAGCCGCCCGGGGGGGAACTATGGCTACACCTTC
j_call: TRBJ2-1; clone_size: once; d_call: TRBD2; cdr3_length: 16; v_call: TRBV7-9; cdr3_aa: CASSLSGREPYNEQFF; cdr3_nt: TGTGCCAGCAGCTTATCGGGGAGGGAACCCTACAATGAGCAGTTCTTC
j_call: TRBJ1-1; clone_size: once; d_call: TRBD1; cdr3_length: 14; v_call: TRBV28; cdr3_aa: CASSLTGGNLEAFF; cdr3_nt: TGTGCCAGCAGTTTGACAGGGGGAAACCTCGAAGCTTTCTTT
j_call: TRBJ2-2; clone_size: -; d_call: -; cdr3_length: 13; v_call: TRBV7-2; cdr3_aa: CASSLGGVGELFF; cdr3_nt: TGTGCCAGCAGCTTAGGGGGCGTAGGGGAGCTGTTTTTT
j_call: TRBJ2-2; clone_size: once; d_call: TRBD2; cdr3_length: 19; v_call: TRBV5-1; cdr3_aa: CASSPAGPSGSFQSGELFF; cdr3_nt: TGCGCCAGCAGCCCCGCCGGACCTAGCGGGAGTTTTCAGTCCGGGGAGCTGTTTTTT
j_call: TRBJ2-7; clone_size: -; d_call: -; cdr3_length: 15; v_call: TRBV6-1; cdr3_aa: CASHSRGAPTYEQYF; cdr3_nt: TGTGCCAGCCACTCACGGGGGGCCCCCACCTACGAGCAGTACTTC
j_call: TRBJ2-5; clone_size: -; d_call: TRBD1; cdr3_length: 16; v_call: TRBV7-7; cdr3_aa: CASSLGGQGFQETQYF; cdr3_nt: TGTGCTAGCAGCTTAGGTGGACAGGGGTTCCAAGAGACCCAGTACTTC
j_call: TRBJ2-1; clone_size: once; d_call: -; cdr3_length: 16; v_call: TRBV29-1; cdr3_aa: CSVEDRLGASFDEQFF; cdr3_nt: TGCAGCGTTGAAGATCGTTTGGGGGCTAGCTTCGATGAGCAGTTCTTC
j_call: TRBJ2-7; clone_size: -; d_call: -; cdr3_length: 11; v_call: TRBV7-9; cdr3_aa: CASSLVAEQYF; cdr3_nt: TGTGCCAGCAGCTTAGTAGCCGAGCAGTACTTC
j_call: TRBJ2-7; clone_size: -; d_call: TRBD1; cdr3_length: 15; v_call: TRBV28; cdr3_aa: CASREERDRAREQYF; cdr3_nt: TGTGCCAGCAGGGAAGAAAGGGACAGGGCTAGAGAGCAGTACTTC
j_call: TRBJ2-1; clone_size: -; d_call: TRBD2; cdr3_length: 17; v_call: TRBV7-3; cdr3_aa: CASSLTRLAGDYNEQFF; cdr3_nt: TGTGCCAGCAGCTTAACCCGACTAGCGGGAGATTACAATGAGCAGTTCTTC
j_call: TRBJ2-2; clone_size: -; d_call: -; cdr3_length: 16; v_call: TRBV9; cdr3_aa: CASSVLEGANTGELFF; cdr3_nt: TGTGCCAGCAGCGTATTAGAGGGGGCGAACACCGGGGAGCTGTTTTTT
j_call: TRBJ2-1; clone_size: -; d_call: TRBD1; cdr3_length: 16; v_call: TRBV28; cdr3_aa: CASSYVLLRGGDEQFF; cdr3_nt: TGTGCCAGCAGTTACGTTCTTCTAAGAGGGGGCGATGAGCAGTTCTTC
j_call: TRBJ1-2; clone_size: -; d_call: -; cdr3_length: 17; v_call: TRBV7-2; cdr3_aa: CASSLEGSPNHNYGYTF; cdr3_nt: TGTGCCAGCAGCTTAGAAGGATCGCCAAATCATAACTATGGCTACACCTTC
j_call: TRBJ1-2; clone_size: -; d_call: -; cdr3_length: 16; v_call: TRBV11-2; cdr3_aa: CASSPVLGGANYGYTF; cdr3_nt: TGTGCCAGCAGCCCCGTCCTAGGGGGGGCTAACTATGGCTACACCTTC
j_call: TRBJ2-3; clone_size: -; d_call: -; cdr3_length: 14; v_call: TRBV5-6; cdr3_aa: CASSFLSNVDTQYF; cdr3_nt: TGTGCCAGCAGCTTCCTTAGTAATGTAGATACGCAGTATTTT